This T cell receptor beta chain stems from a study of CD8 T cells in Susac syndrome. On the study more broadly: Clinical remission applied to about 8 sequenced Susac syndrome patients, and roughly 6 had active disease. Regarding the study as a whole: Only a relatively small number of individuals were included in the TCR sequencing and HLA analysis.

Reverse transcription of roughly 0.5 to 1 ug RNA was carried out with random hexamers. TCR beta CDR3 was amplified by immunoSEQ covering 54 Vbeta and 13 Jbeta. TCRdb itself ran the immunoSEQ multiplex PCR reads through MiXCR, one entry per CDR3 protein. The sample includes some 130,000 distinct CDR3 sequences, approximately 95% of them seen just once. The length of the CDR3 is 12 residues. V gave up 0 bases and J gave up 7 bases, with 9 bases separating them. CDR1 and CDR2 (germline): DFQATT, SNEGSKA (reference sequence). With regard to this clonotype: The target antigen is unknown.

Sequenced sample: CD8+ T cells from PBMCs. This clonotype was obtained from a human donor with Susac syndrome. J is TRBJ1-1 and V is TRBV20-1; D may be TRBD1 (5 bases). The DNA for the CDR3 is TGCAGTGCTAGAGAGGTCGGGGGTGAAGCTTTCTTT. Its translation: CSAREVGGEAFF.